A selection of T cell receptor beta chains follows, all from one sample in a study of blood T cell repertoires in COVID-19. Using immunoSEQ multiplex PCR, the repertoire was profiled, and TCRdb retains in-frame clones only, with some absent. The table shows 250,000 to 350,000 clones, with 70% to 85% occurring only once. The sequenced sample consisted of peripheral blood. These receptors originate from a human donor with COVID-19, enrolled during active disease. The donor label of this sample is uncertain. The CDR3 runs from the conserved cysteine through the conserved F or W. D genes are given only for firm matches. For some rows the clone size is stated as once, few or many, or as a class when expanded; others skip it.

cdr3_length	j_call	clone_size	d_call	v_call	cdr3_nt	cdr3_aa
16	TRBJ2-3	NA	NA	TRBV5-1	TGCGCCAGCAGCTTGGTACCCGGGAGCGTGGGAGATACGCAGTATTTT	CASSLVPGSVGDTQYF
16	TRBJ1-5	once	NA	TRBV19	TGTGCCAGTAGATTAAATACAGGATTTCCCAATCAGCCCCAGCATTTT	CASRLNTGFPNQPQHF
14	TRBJ2-1	NA	TRBD2	TRBV19	TGTGCCAGTAGTATAATGGCGGGAGCTCCTGAGCAGTTCTTC	CASSIMAGAPEQFF
16	TRBJ2-5	NA	TRBD1	TRBV9	TGTGCCAGCAGCCTTACCGGGACAGGGGTTGAAGAGACCCAGTACTTC	CASSLTGTGVEETQYF
17	TRBJ2-7	NA	TRBD1	TRBV5-5	TGTGCCAGCAGCCCCGGGACAGGGCAACCTACAAAGAGCGAGCAGTACTTC	CASSPGTGQPTKSEQYF
14	TRBJ1-2	once	NA	TRBV19	TGTGCCAGTAGTATATCCTCGAACAGCTATGGCTACACCTTC	CASSISSNSYGYTF
13	TRBJ1-1	NA	TRBD1	TRBV19	TGTGCCAGTATAAGACAGGGATACGCTGAAGCTTTCTTT	CASIRQGYAEAFF
13	TRBJ2-5	once	NA	TRBV5-1	TGCGCCAGCAGCTTCATTTCAGGGGAGACCCAGTACTTC	CASSFISGETQYF
16	TRBJ2-3	few	TRBD2	TRBV11-3	TGTGCCAGCAGCTTGGGACTAGCGGGAGAGCGGGATACGCAGTATTTT	CASSLGLAGERDTQYF
17	TRBJ1-1	NA	NA	TRBV7-3	TGTGCCAGCAGCTTAATCGGTAGGGGATCCATGAACACTGAAGCTTTCTTT	CASSLIGRGSMNTEAFF
15	TRBJ2-1	NA	TRBD2	TRBV11-3	TGTGCCAGCAGCTTGGGGGAGGCGGGGGGCAATGAGCAGTTCTTC	CASSLGEAGGNEQFF
16	TRBJ2-1	once	NA	TRBV6-5	TGTGCCAGCAGTTACTCAAGAACGGGAACTAACAATGAGCAGTTCTTC	CASSYSRTGTNNEQFF
15	TRBJ2-2	few	TRBD1	TRBV19	TGTGCCAGTAGTGCGGGACAGGGGCCCACCGGGGAGCTGTTTTTT	CASSAGQGPTGELFF
15	TRBJ2-3	once	NA	TRBV11-2	TGTGCCAGCAGCCCCCGTCCCGGGTGGACAGATACGCAGTATTTT	CASSPRPGWTDTQYF
14	TRBJ2-7	NA	NA	TRBV19	TGTGCCAGTAGTATCCGAGTCCTAGTTGCCGAGCAGTACTTC	CASSIRVLVAEQYF
14	TRBJ2-7	NA	NA	TRBV5-1	TGCGCCAGCAGCCCTCTCGGGGGAGAGTACGAGCAGTACTTC	CASSPLGGEYEQYF
17	TRBJ2-3	NA	TRBD1	TRBV7-2	TGTGCCAGCAGCTCTAGCCTCGGACAGGGGAGGACAGATACGCAGTATTTT	CASSSSLGQGRTDTQYF
16	TRBJ1-1	NA	TRBD1	TRBV5-1	TGCGCCAGCAGCTTCCGGGACAGGGGCGCTAACACTGAAGCTTTCTTT	CASSFRDRGANTEAFF
18	TRBJ2-7	NA	TRBD2	TRBV11-3	TGTGCCAGCAGCTTAGACCGCGGGGGAGGGGATTCCTCCTACGAGCAGTACTTC	CASSLDRGGGDSSYEQYF
15	TRBJ1-2	NA	NA	TRBV15	TGTGCCACCAGCAGAGATCGAGTGGACTTCTATGGCTACACCTTC	CATSRDRVDFYGYTF
17	TRBJ2-2	NA	TRBD2	TRBV9	TGTGCCAGCAGCCCCTTCGGCAGCGGGAGGTCCGACGGGGAGCTGTTTTTT	CASSPFGSGRSDGELFF
17	TRBJ2-7	NA	TRBD2	TRBV9	TGTGCCAGCAGCGTAGTCCCTAGCGGGGTCAACTCCTACGAGCAGTACTTC	CASSVVPSGVNSYEQYF
15	TRBJ1-5	once	NA	TRBV18	TGTGCCAGCTCACTCTTGGGTCAGGGGAGTCAGCCCCAGCATTTT	CASSLLGQGSQPQHF
14	TRBJ2-7	NA	TRBD2	TRBV6-5	TGTGCCAGCAGAATCGGACTAGCGGGAGGTGAGCAGTACTTC	CASRIGLAGGEQYF
17	TRBJ2-7	NA	NA	TRBV11-2	TGTGCCAGCAGCTTACGGGGACTAGGGACAGGGCAACGGGAGCAGTACTTC	CASSLRGLGTGQREQYF
15	TRBJ1-3	few	TRBD1	TRBV28	TGTGCCAGCAGTTTATCAGGGGGCACTGGAAACACCATATATTTT	CASSLSGGTGNTIYF